Sequencing of this T cell receptor beta chain was carried out in a study of T cells in Graves' hyperthyroidism and ophthalmopathy. The wider study: Blood from the periphery was taken at initial diagnosis, before any treatment. General observations from the study: Ophthalmopathy and stable hyperthyroidism were told apart by a 13 V-J model.

A note on this clonotype: Its antigen remains unknown.

No progression to ophthalmopathy during 18 months of follow-up defined stable disease. RNA transcripts provided the source from which TCR beta CDR3 regions were amplified. RT-PCR in the first round (using the HTBI primer set) targeted the TCR CDR3. TCRdb re-called the multiplex PCR reads through MiXCR, storing one row per CDR3 protein. The profile shows around 100,000 distinct CDR3 sequences, approximately 50% of them singletons. The V end lost 3 bases, the J end lost 2 bases, and 10 bases lay between the germline ends. The CDR3 consists of 14 residues. CDR1 SNHLY and CDR2 FYNNEI come from the germline V gene.

V is TRBV2 and J is TRBJ2-5; no firm D call. Sequenced sample: blood. This TCR was sampled from a man in his forties with Graves' hyperthyroidism. The CDR3 DNA reads TGTGCCAGCAGTGATAGGGCTACACAAGAGACCCAGTACTTC. Encoded protein: CASSDRATQETQYF.